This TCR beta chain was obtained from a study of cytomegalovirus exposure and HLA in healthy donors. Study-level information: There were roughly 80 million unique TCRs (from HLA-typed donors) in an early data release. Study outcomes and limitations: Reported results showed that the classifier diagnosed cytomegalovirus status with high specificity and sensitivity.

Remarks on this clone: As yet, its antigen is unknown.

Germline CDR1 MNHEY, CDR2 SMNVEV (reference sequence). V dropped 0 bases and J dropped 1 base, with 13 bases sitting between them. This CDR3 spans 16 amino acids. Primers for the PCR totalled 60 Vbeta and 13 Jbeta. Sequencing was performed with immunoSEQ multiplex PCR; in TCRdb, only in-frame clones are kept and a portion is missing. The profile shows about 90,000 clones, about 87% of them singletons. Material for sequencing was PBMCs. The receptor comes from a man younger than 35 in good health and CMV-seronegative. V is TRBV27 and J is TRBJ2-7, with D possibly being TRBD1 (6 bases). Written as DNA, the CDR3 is TGTGCCAGCAGTTTATCTTTTGGGGGCTGGTCCTACGAGCAGTACTTC. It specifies CASSLSFGGWSYEQYF.